This TCR beta chain came from a study of cytomegalovirus exposure and HLA in healthy donors. Study in general: The 120 validation repertoires and the roughly 670 first-cohort repertoires shared a platform, a later analysis reported. Study-level points and caveats: Most observed TCR sequences were rare, whereas some public TCRs were detected in many donors. Published work reported that the classifier diagnosed cytomegalovirus status with high specificity and sensitivity.

TCRdb keeps only in-frame clones here, not all; method: immunoSEQ multiplex PCR. Altogether fewer than 120,000 clones are present, roughly 90% being singletons, with the ten largest covering about 1.5%. As for this clone: Its antigen remains unknown.

V gave up 0 bases and J gave up 6 bases; unmatched junction bases: 13. This CDR3 contains 18 residues. Germline V gene data show CDR1 as LNHNV and CDR2 as YYDKDF (reference sequence). From the 120-subject validation cohort, which was separate from the approximately 670-subject first cohort, the donors were drawn. This chain connects TRBV15 to TRBJ2-2; 7 positions agree with TRBD2. The receptor comes from a woman younger than 45 in good health and CMV-seropositive. The sequencing input was PBMCs. The CDR3 DNA reads TGTGCCACCAGCAGAGATCGCGGAGGGCGGGAGCGTCCCGGGGAGCTGTTTTTT. It specifies CATSRDRGGRERPGELFF.